This T cell receptor (beta chain) is drawn from a study of cytomegalovirus exposure and HLA in healthy donors. The CDR3 runs 17 residues. The germline V gene encodes CDR1 SGHAT and CDR2 FQDESV (reference sequence). Germline trimming cut 1 base from V and 0 bases from J; bases unmatched to any gene: 6. The study's findings and limits: Most TCR beta V segments were productive about 87% or about 30% of the time in an earlier analysis. Generally TCR sequences proved uncommon, though certain public TCRs appeared in numerous donors.

As to this clone: As yet, its antigen is unknown.

In the PCR, 60 Vbeta and 13 Jbeta primers were used. Data came from immunoSEQ multiplex PCR; TCRdb stores just in-frame clones and leaves some out. The sample holds some 190,000 clones, 83% seen once. The chain carries TRBV11-1 and TRBJ2-1; 7 nucleotides agree with TRBD1. This clonotype originated in a middle-aged man in good health and CMV-seropositive. Sequenced sample: PBMCs. The CDR3 reads CASSLGQGVSSYNEQFF. As DNA, the CDR3 is TGTGCCAGCAGCTTAGGGCAGGGGGTTTCCTCCTACAATGAGCAGTTCTTC.